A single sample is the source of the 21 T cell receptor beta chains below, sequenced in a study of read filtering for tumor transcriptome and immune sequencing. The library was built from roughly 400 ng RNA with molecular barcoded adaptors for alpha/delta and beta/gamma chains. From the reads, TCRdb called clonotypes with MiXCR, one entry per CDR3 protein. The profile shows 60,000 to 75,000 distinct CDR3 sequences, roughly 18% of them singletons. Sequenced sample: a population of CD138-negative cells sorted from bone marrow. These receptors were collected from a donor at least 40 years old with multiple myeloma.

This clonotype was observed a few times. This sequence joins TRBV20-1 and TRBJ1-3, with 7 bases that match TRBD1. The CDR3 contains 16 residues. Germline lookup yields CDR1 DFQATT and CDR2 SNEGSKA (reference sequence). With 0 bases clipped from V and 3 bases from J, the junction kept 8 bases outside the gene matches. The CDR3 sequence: CSARDASRGIGNTIYF. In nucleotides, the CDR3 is TGCAGTGCTAGAGATGCTTCCAGGGGGATTGGAAACACCATATATTTT.

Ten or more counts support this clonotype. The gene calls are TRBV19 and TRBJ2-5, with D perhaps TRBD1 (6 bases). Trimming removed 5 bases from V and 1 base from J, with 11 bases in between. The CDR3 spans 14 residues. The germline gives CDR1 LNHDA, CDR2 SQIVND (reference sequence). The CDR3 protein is CASSVDSLQETQYF. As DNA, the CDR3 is TGTGCCAGTAGTGTGGACAGCCTCCAAGAGACCCAGTACTTC.

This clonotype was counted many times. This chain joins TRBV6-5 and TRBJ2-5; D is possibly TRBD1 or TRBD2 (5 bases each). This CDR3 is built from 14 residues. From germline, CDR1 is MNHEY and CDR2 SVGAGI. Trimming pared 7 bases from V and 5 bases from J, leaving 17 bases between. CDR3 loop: CASIRGSGRETQYF. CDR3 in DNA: TGTGCCAGCATCCGAGGATCGGGGCGGGAGACCCAGTACTTC.

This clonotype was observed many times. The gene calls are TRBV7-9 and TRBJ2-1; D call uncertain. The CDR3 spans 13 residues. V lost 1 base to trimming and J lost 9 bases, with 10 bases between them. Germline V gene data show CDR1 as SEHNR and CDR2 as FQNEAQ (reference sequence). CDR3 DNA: TGTGCCAGCAGCTTAGATGGGTTCGGTGAGCAGTTCTTC. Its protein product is CASSLDGFGEQFF. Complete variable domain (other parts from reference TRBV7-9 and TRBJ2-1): DTGVSQNPRHKITKRGQNVTFRCDPISEHNRLYWYRQTLGQGPEFLTYFQNEAQLEKSRLLSDRFSAERPKGSFSTLEIQRTEQGDSAMYLCASSLDGFGEQFFGPGTRLTVL.

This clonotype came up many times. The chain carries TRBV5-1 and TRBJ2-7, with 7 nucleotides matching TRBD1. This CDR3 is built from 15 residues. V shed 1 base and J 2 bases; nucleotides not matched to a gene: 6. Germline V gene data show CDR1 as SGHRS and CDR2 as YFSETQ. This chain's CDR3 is CASSLFGQGAYEQYF. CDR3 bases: TGCGCCAGCAGCTTGTTTGGTCAGGGGGCCTACGAGCAGTACTTC. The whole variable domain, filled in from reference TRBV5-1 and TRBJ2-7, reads KAGVTQTPRYLIKTRGQQVTLSCSPISGHRSVSWYQQTPGQGLQFLFEYFSETQRNKGNFPGRFSGRQFSNSRSEMNVSTLELGDSALYLCASSLFGQGAYEQYFGPGTRLTVT.

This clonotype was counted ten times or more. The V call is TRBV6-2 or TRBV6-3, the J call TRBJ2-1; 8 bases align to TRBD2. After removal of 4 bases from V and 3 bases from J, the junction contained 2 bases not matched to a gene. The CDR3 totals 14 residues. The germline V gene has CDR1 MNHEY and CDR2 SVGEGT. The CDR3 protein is CASSSGLVYNEQFF. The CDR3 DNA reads TGTGCCAGCAGTTCGGGACTAGTCTACAATGAGCAGTTCTTC.

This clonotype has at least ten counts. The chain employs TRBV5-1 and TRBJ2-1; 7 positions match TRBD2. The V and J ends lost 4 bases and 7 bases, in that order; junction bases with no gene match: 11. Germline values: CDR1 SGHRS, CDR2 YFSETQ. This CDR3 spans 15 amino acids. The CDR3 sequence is CASSPHRGRSNEQFF. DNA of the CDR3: TGCGCCAGCAGCCCCCATCGCGGGAGAAGTAATGAGCAGTTCTTC.

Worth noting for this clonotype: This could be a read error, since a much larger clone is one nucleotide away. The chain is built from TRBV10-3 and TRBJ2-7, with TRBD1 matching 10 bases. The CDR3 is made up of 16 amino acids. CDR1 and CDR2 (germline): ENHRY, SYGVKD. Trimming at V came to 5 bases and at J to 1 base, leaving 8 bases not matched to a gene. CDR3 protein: CAISRHGTGDSYEQYF. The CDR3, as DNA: TGTGCCATCAGTAGACACGGGACAGGGGATTCCTACGAGCAGTACTTC.

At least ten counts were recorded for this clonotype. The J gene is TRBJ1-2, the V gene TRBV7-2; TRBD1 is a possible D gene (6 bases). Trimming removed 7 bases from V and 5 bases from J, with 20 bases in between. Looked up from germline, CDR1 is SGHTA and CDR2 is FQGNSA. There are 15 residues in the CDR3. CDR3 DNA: TGTGCCAGCAACCCCCGAACAGGGAGTTTGTATGGCTACACCTTC. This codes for CASNPRTGSLYGYTF.

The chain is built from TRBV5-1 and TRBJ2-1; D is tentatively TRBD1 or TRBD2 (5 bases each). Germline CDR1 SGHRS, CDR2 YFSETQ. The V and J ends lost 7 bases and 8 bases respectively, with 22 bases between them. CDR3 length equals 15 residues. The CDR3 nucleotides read TGCGCCAGCTGCCCGGGGCCTTTCCAGTACGATGAGCAGTTCTTC. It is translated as CASCPGPFQYDEQFF.

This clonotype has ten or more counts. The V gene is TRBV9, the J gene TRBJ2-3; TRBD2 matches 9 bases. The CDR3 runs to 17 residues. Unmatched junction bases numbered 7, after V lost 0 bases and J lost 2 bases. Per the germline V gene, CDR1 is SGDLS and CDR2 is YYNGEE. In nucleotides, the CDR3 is TGTGCCAGCAGCGTAGGGGCGGGGGGGCGCAACACAGATACGCAGTATTTT. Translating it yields CASSVGAGGRNTDTQYF.

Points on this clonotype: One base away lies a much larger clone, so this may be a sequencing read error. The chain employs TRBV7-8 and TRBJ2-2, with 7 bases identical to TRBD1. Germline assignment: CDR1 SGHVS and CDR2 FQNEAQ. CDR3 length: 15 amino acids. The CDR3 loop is CASSSRQGYTGELLF. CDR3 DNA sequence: TGTGCCAGCAGCTCCAGACAGGGTTACACCGGGGAGCTGCTTTTT.

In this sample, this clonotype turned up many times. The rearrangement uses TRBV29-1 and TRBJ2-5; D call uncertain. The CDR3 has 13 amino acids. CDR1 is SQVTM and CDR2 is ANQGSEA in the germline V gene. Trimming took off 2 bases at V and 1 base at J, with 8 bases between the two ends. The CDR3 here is CSVERQLQETQYF. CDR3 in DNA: TGCAGCGTTGAACGACAACTCCAAGAGACCCAGTACTTC.

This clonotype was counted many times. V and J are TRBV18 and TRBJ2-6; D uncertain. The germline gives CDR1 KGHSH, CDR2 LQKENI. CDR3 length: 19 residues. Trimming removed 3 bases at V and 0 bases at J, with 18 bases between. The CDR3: CASSPRVGIGPSGANVLTF. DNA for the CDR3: TGTGCCAGCTCACCTCGTGTTGGGATAGGCCCCTCTGGGGCCAACGTCCTGACTTTC.

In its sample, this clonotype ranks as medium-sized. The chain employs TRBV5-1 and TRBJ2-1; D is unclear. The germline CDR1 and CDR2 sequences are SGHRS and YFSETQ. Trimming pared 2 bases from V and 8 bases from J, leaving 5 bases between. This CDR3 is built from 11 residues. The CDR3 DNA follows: TGCGCCAGCAGCTTACGGTATGAGCAGTTCTTC. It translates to CASSLRYEQFF.

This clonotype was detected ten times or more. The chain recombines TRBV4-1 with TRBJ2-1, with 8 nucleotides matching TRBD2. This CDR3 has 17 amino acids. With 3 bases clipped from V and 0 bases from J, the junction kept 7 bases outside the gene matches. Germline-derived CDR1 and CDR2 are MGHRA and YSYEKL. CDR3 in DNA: TGCGCCAGCAGCCACCGACTTAGCGGGGCCTCCTACAATGAGCAGTTCTTC. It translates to CASSHRLSGASYNEQFF.

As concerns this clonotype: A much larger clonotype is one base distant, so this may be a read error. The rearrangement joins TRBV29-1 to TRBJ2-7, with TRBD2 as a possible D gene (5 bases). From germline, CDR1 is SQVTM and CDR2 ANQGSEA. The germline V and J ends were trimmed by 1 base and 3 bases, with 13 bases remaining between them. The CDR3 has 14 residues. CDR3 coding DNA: TGCAGCGTTGAAGGGCTAGTGGGAGTCTACGAGCAGTACTTC. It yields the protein CSVEGLVGVYEQYF.

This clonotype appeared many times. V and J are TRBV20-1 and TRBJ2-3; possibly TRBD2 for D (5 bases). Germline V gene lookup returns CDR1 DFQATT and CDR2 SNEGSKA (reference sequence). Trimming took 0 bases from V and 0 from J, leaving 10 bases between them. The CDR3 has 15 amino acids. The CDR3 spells CSARDEAVSTDTQYF. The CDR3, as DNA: TGCAGTGCTAGAGATGAAGCGGTTAGCACAGATACGCAGTATTTT.

CDR3 protein: CSARRGRTDTQYF. The CDR3 DNA is TGCAGCGCACGACGGGGGCGCACAGATACGCAGTATTTT. The chain combines TRBV29-1 with TRBJ2-3; either TRBD1 or TRBD2 may supply D (6 bases each). The CDR3 length is 13 residues. V was shortened by 7 bases and J by 1 base, with 12 bases between the two germline ends. The V gene's germline CDR1 is SQVTM and CDR2 ANQGSEA.

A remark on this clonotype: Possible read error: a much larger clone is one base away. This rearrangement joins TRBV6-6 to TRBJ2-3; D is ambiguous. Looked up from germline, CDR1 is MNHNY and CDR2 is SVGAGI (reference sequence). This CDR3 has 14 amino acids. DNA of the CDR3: TGTGCCAGCAGTTCCCGATCGAGCACAGATACGCGGTATTTT. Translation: CASSSRSSTDTRYF.

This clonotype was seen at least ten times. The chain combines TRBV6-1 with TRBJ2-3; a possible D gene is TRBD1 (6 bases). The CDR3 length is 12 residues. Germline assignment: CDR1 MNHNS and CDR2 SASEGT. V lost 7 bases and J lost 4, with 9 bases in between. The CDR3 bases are TGTGCCAGCACCCAGGGGTCAGATACGCAGTATTTT. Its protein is CASTQGSDTQYF.